This entry lists 11 T cell receptor beta chains sequenced from one sample in a study of tumor-infiltrating lymphocytes in primary liver carcinoma. They got blood RNA out of unsorted whole blood and also pulled out germline DNA. The investigators made TCR beta cDNA from about 0.45 ug total RNA, using a constant-region primer. Researchers made the TCR beta libraries by running three nested multiplex PCR rounds with slightly modified ARM-PCR. The first two PCR rounds, roughly 9 cycles each, used TRBV1-TRBV30 forward primers and a C-beta reverse primer. TCRdb reprocessed the multiplex PCR reads via MiXCR and lists one record per CDR3 protein. In the table there are 180,000 or so distinct CDR3 sequences, 50% to 75% of which are singletons. Sample: peripheral blood. All receptors derive from a man in his forties with primary liver carcinoma and hepatitis B virus infection.

The chain is built from TRBV4-1 and TRBJ2-1; TRBD1 aligns across 7 bases. The CDR3 consists of 13 residues. V lost 3 bases and J lost 6; bases outside the gene matches: 2. The germline V gene has CDR1 MGHRA and CDR2 YSYEKL. CDR3 DNA sequence: TGCGCCAGCAGCCAGACAGGGATCAATGAGCAGTTCTTC. This sequence encodes CASSQTGINEQFF.

This sequence joins TRBV28 and TRBJ1-3, with a weak D call TRBD1 (5 bases). Trimming shortened V by 3 bases and J by 3 bases, and 12 bases separated the two germline ends. This CDR3 is 15 amino acids long. Germline-derived CDR1 and CDR2 are MDHEN and SYDVKM. The CDR3 is CASSFGGAGGNTIYF. DNA of the CDR3: TGTGCCAGCAGTTTCGGGGGAGCGGGTGGAAACACCATATATTTT.

The chain's CDR3 is CASSLVGTADYEQYF. CDR3 DNA: TGTGCCAGCAGCTTAGTTGGGACCGCTGACTACGAGCAGTACTTC. This chain connects TRBV7-9 to TRBJ2-7; the D call may be TRBD1 or TRBD2 (5 bases each). Germline assignment: CDR1 SEHNR and CDR2 FQNEAQ (reference sequence). V was cut by 1 base and J by 3 bases, with 13 bases left in between. The CDR3 spans 15 residues.

The chain uses TRBV12-3 or TRBV12-4 and TRBJ2-7, with D tentatively TRBD2 (5 bases). The CDR3 is made up of 14 amino acids. Trimming stripped 3 bases from V and 5 bases from J, with 14 bases between. For the CDR3, the DNA is TGTGCCAGCAGTTTCGACGGGAAAAGGGACGAGCAGTACTTC. It yields the protein CASSFDGKRDEQYF.

Notes on this clonotype: A read error is possible here, since a much larger clone lies one base away. V gene TRBV29-1 combines with J gene TRBJ1-1; TRBD1 aligns across 7 bases. After removal of 5 bases from V and 8 bases from J, the junction contained 8 bases not matched to a gene. Germline V gene lookup returns CDR1 SQVTM and CDR2 ANQGSEA. The CDR3 has 12 residues. The CDR3 nucleotides read TGCAGCGTTAACTCAGGGGGTATGGAAGCTTTCTTT. It translates to CSVNSGGMEAFF.

Note on this clonotype: One end of the junction is discordant with germline, which a read error may explain. This chain's CDR3 is CASSLGPTVVEPYDYTF. The CDR3 nucleotides read TGTGCCAGCAGCTTAGGACCGACAGTGGTGGAACCTTATGACTACACCTTC. The chain recombines TRBV11-2 with TRBJ1-2; possibly TRBD1 for D (5 bases). Germline loops: CDR1 SGHAT, CDR2 FQNNGV. The CDR3 is 17 amino acids.

This clonotype was counted between two and nine times. The CDR3 DNA sequence: TGTGCCAGCAGTTTAAGGTCAGGGGCCGGATTCCATGGCTACACCTTC. Protein sequence: CASSLRSGAGFHGYTF. The J gene is TRBJ1-2, the V gene TRBV6-5; the D gene is possibly TRBD1 (6 bases). The CDR3 is made up of 16 amino acids. V was trimmed by 4 bases and J by 6 bases, leaving 21 bases between them. Per germline, CDR1 MNHEY and CDR2 SVGAGI.

CDR3 nucleotide sequence: TGTGCCAGCAGTTACTCCGGGACTAGCAGGTACAATGAGCAGTTCTTC. It codes for CASSYSGTSRYNEQFF. This rearrangement joins TRBV6-2 or TRBV6-3 to TRBJ2-1, with 9 bases identical to TRBD2. The V gene's germline CDR1 is MNHEY and CDR2 SVGEGT. V lost 0 bases and J lost 4; bases outside the gene matches: 4. The CDR3 runs to 16 residues.

The chain is built from TRBV11-2 and TRBJ2-5, with D unclear. Germline CDR1 is SGHAT and CDR2 is FQNNGV. V was trimmed by 2 bases and J by 8 bases, leaving 9 bases between them. This CDR3 spans 12 amino acids. The CDR3 DNA follows: TGTGCCAGCAGCTTATATTTGGATACCCAGTACTTC. It is translated as CASSLYLDTQYF.

This chain joins TRBV30 and TRBJ2-3; TRBD2 aligns across 8 bases. After removal of 3 bases from V and 4 bases from J, the junction contained 6 bases not matched to a gene. CDR1 GTSNPN and CDR2 SVGIG come from the germline V gene (reference sequence). This CDR3 has 14 residues. The CDR3: CAWRRSGSADTQYF. The CDR3 DNA reads TGTGCCTGGAGACGGAGCGGGAGCGCAGATACGCAGTATTTT.

The genes are TRBV4-1 and TRBJ2-7; the match to TRBD2 covers 10 bases. Germline CDR1 and CDR2: MGHRA and YSYEKL. The V gene end was trimmed by 0 bases and the J gene end by 6 bases; junction bases not matched to a gene: 5. CDR3 length: 15 amino acids. The CDR3 reads CASSQDRAGGPEQYF. In DNA form, the CDR3 reads TGCGCCAGCAGCCAAGATCGAGCGGGAGGGCCCGAGCAGTACTTC.